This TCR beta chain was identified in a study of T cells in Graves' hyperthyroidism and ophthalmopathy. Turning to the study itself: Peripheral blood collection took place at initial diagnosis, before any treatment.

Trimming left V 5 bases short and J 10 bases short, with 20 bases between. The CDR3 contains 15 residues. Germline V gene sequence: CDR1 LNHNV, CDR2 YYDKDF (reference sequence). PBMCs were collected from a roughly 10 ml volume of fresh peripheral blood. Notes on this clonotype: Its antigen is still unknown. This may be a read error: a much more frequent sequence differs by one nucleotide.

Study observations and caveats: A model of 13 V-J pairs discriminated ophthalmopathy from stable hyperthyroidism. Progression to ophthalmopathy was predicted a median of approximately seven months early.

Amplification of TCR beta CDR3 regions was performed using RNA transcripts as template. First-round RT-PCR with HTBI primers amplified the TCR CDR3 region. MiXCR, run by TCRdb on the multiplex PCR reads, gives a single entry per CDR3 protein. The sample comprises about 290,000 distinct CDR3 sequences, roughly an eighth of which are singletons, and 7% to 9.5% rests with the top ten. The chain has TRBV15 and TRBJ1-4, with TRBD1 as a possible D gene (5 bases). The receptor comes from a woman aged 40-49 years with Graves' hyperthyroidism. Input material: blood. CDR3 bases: TGTGCCACCAGCGGAAGGGCCTCTATGGGGGGAAAACTGTTTTTT. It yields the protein CATSGRASMGGKLFF.